The 23 T cell receptor beta chains below all came from one sample that was sequenced in a study of blood T cell repertoires in COVID-19. Produced via immunoSEQ multiplex PCR; TCRdb's table is partial and in-frame only. Among approximately 300,000 clones listed, 88% were seen once. Sequencing was done on a sample of peripheral blood. These receptors were obtained from a woman aged 50 to 60 with active or convalescent COVID-19.

The chain uses TRBV19 and TRBJ1-5; D is possibly TRBD1 (6 bases). The CDR3 spans 13 residues. The V gene's germline CDR1 is LNHDA and CDR2 SQIVND (reference sequence). V dropped 8 bases and J dropped 9 bases, with 17 bases sitting between them. The CDR3 loop is CASWGGAPLPQHF. The DNA for the CDR3 is TGTGCCAGTTGGGGGGGGGCCCCACTGCCCCAGCATTTT. Together with reference TRBV19 and TRBJ1-5, the CDR3 gives the full variable domain: DGGITQSPKYLFRKEGQNVTLSCEQNLNHDAMYWYRQDPGQGLRLIYYSQIVNDFQKGDIAEGYSVSREKKESFPLTVTSAQKNPTAFYLCASWGGAPLPQHFGDGTRLSIL.

CDR3 sequence reads: CAIRAGESPLHF. DNA for the CDR3: TGTGCCATCAGAGCAGGGGAATCACCCCTCCACTTT. This chain uses TRBV10-3 with TRBJ1-6; the D gene is possibly TRBD1 (6 bases). V was cut by 6 bases and J by 10 bases, with 10 bases left in between. This CDR3 contains 12 residues. Germline CDR1 ENHRY, CDR2 SYGVKD.

The chain employs TRBV5-1 and TRBJ1-4, with 9 bases aligning to TRBD1. The CDR3 contains 16 residues. Trimming at V came to 4 bases and at J to 6 bases, leaving 10 bases not matched to a gene. From germline, CDR1 is SGHRS and CDR2 YFSETQ. CDR3 nucleotide sequence: TGCGCCAGCAGCACTGGAAGTACAGGGGGCGATGAAAAACTGTTTTTT. This sequence encodes CASSTGSTGGDEKLFF.

V gene TRBV4-3 combines with J gene TRBJ1-2; perhaps TRBD1 as D (5 bases). V gave up 5 bases and J gave up 5 bases, with 15 bases separating them. This CDR3 spans 14 amino acids. Germline-derived CDR1 and CDR2 are LGHNA and YSLEER. Here the CDR3 reads CASSFTGGGYGYTF. Here the CDR3 DNA reads TGCGCCAGCAGCTTCACGGGGGGTGGGTATGGCTACACCTTC.

The V and J genes are TRBV12-5 and TRBJ1-1, with 7 bases lining up with TRBD1. Germline CDR1 and CDR2: LGHNT and FRNRAP. The CDR3 is made up of 13 amino acids. V dropped 5 bases and J dropped 4; count of bases not matched to a gene: 4. CDR3 residues: CASGLQGITEAFF. The CDR3 nucleotides are TGTGCTAGTGGTCTACAGGGGATCACTGAAGCTTTCTTT. The full variable domain, completed using reference TRBV12-5 and TRBJ1-1, is DARVTQTPRHKVTEMGQEVTMRCQPILGHNTVFWYRQTMMQGLELLAYFRNRAPLDDSGMPKDRFSAEMPDATLATLKIQPSEPRDSAVYFCASGLQGITEAFFGQGTRLTVV.

CDR3 bases: TGTGCCAGCAGCTTAGCTCTAGCGGGAGAAGGGGAGCAGTTCTTC. Its protein product is CASSLALAGEGEQFF. The chain has TRBV7-2 and TRBJ2-1; 10 bases line up with TRBD2. This CDR3 has 15 residues. Losses at the gene ends were 0 bases for V and 10 bases for J; bases not matched to a gene: 6. Germline V gene data show CDR1 as SGHTA and CDR2 as FQGNSA.

This clone was recorded once. The chain uses TRBV19 and TRBJ2-2, with 9 bases lining up with TRBD1. J was trimmed by 6 bases and V by 6 bases; bases with no gene match: 5. CDR3 length: 14 amino acids. Germline-derived CDR1 and CDR2 are LNHDA and SQIVND (reference sequence). CDR3: CASRDRGGSGELFF. CDR3 DNA sequence: TGTGCCAGTAGGGACAGGGGAGGGTCCGGGGAGCTGTTTTTT.

The chain carries TRBV6-5 and TRBJ1-2; D is perhaps TRBD1 (6 bases). Deletions cut 2 bases from V and 3 bases from J, with 16 bases between. The CDR3 extends over 16 amino acids. CDR1 is MNHEY, CDR2 SVGAGI, per germline. CDR3 sequence (DNA): TGTGCCAGCAGTTACAACGGCCCACAGGGAGACTATGGCTACACCTTC. It codes for CASSYNGPQGDYGYTF.

CDR3 protein: CASSLDPSGLSSYNEQFF. CDR3 sequence (DNA): TGTGCCAGCAGCTTGGATCCTAGCGGTCTCAGCTCCTACAATGAGCAGTTCTTC. The chain has TRBV7-9 and TRBJ2-1, with 7 bases identical to TRBD2. CDR1 and CDR2 (germline): SEHNR, FQNEAQ (reference sequence). Trimming cost V 3 bases and J 0 bases; bases outside gene matches: 11. The CDR3 runs 18 residues.

The chain links TRBV28 to TRBJ2-7; D gene uncertain. Trimming took off 1 base at V and 7 bases at J, with 8 bases between the two ends. The CDR3 length is 12 residues. Germline values: CDR1 MDHEN, CDR2 SYDVKM. The chain's CDR3 is CASSLSRLEQYF. CDR3 coding DNA: TGTGCCAGCAGTTTATCCCGTCTGGAGCAGTACTTC.

J is TRBJ1-1 and V is TRBV25-1; no reliable D call. CDR3 length: 13 residues. CDR1 is MGHDK, CDR2 SYGVNS, per germline. V was shortened by 0 bases and J by 6 bases, with 8 bases between the two germline ends. CDR3 sequence reads: CASSEYRQAEAFF. CDR3 nucleotides: TGTGCCAGCAGTGAATATAGGCAGGCTGAAGCTTTCTTT.

The rearrangement joins TRBV6-5 to TRBJ1-4; D call uncertain. Trimming shortened V by 2 bases and J by 12 bases, and 7 bases separated the two germline ends. This CDR3 comprises 11 residues. Germline loops: CDR1 MNHEY, CDR2 SVGAGI. DNA for the CDR3: TGTGCCAGCAGTTACGGTAGTGAACTGTTTTTT. The encoded protein is CASSYGSELFF.

The chain joins TRBV19 to TRBJ2-1; TRBD2 matches at 12 bases. V trimming: 3 bases; J trimming: 9 bases; junction bases outside the gene matches: 9. The CDR3 runs 16 residues. The germline V gene encodes CDR1 LNHDA and CDR2 SQIVND (reference sequence). CDR3 DNA sequence: TGTGCCAGTAGTATCCCAGGACTAGCGGGGAAGGCTGAGCAGTTCTTC. Translating gives CASSIPGLAGKAEQFF.

The V gene is TRBV4-1, the J gene TRBJ2-7, with a weak D call TRBD2 (6 bases). The germline V and J ends were trimmed by 4 bases and 4 bases, with 17 bases remaining between them. Germline V lookup: CDR1 MGHRA, CDR2 YSYEKL. CDR3 length: 15 residues. The DNA for the CDR3 is TGCGCCAGCAGCCTAAGGGACTCCAGCCCTTACGAGCAGTACTTC. This translates into CASSLRDSSPYEQYF.

This chain links TRBV28 with TRBJ2-1; D is perhaps TRBD1 (5 bases). The CDR3 totals 15 residues. Germline V lookup: CDR1 MDHEN, CDR2 SYDVKM. V lost 3 bases and J lost 10, with 19 bases in between. CDR3 region: CASSLLAARQGEQFF. The CDR3 nucleotides are TGTGCCAGCAGTTTGCTGGCGGCCCGCCAGGGAGAGCAGTTCTTC.

This rearrangement joins TRBV5-1 to TRBJ2-2; D might be TRBD1 (6 bases). The CDR3 runs to 13 residues. CDR1 SGHRS and CDR2 YFSETQ come from the germline V gene. Trimming left V 2 bases short and J 6 bases short, with 8 bases between. The CDR3 DNA is TGCGCCAGCAGCTTCACAGGGTCCGGGGAGCTGTTTTTT. It translates to CASSFTGSGELFF.

This CDR3 is CMTGEGNEQYF. The CDR3 nucleotides read TGTATGACAGGGGAAGGGAACGAGCAGTACTTC. This sequence joins TRBV5-4 and TRBJ2-7, with 8 nucleotides matching TRBD1. Germline assignment: CDR1 SGHNT and CDR2 YYREEE (reference sequence). The CDR3 totals 11 residues.

The chain uses TRBV2 and TRBJ2-1; D is uncertain. Trimming stripped 6 bases from V and 10 bases from J, with 16 bases between. This CDR3 contains 13 residues. The germline gives CDR1 SNHLY, CDR2 FYNNEI. CDR3 residues: CASSDQEITEQFF. The CDR3 DNA sequence: TGTGCCAGCAGCGACCAGGAAATCACCGAGCAGTTCTTC.

The chain recombines TRBV6-1 with TRBJ2-7; no clear D gene. Trimming shortened V by 1 base and J by 9 bases, and 7 bases separated the two germline ends. This CDR3 has 11 amino acids. CDR1 and CDR2 from the germline V gene are MNHNS and SASEGT. The CDR3 nucleotides read TGTGCCAGCAGTGAAGAATCAGGGCAGTACTTC. It is translated as CASSEESGQYF.

This chain links TRBV2 with TRBJ2-7, with D perhaps TRBD1 (5 bases). CDR1 is SNHLY, CDR2 FYNNEI, per germline. The CDR3 is made up of 15 amino acids. The ends were cut back, 6 bases at V and 1 base at J, with 16 bases in the middle. In DNA form, the CDR3 reads TGTGCCAGCAGGAGGCTCTCCCAGGGTTCCTACGAGCAGTACTTC. Translation gives CASRRLSQGSYEQYF. Drawing the rest from reference TRBV2 and TRBJ2-7, the complete variable domain is EPEVTQTPSHQVTQMGQEVILRCVPISNHLYFYWYRQILGQKVEFLVSFYNNEISEKSEIFDDQFSVERPDGSNFTLKIRSTKLEDSAMYFCASRRLSQGSYEQYFGPGTRLTVT.

There are many counts of this clone. The rearrangement uses TRBV5-4 and TRBJ1-2, with TRBD1 matching over 11 bases. The CDR3 totals 15 residues. Germline loops: CDR1 SGHNT, CDR2 YYREEE (reference sequence). The trim removed 4 bases at V and 2 bases at J, leaving 4 bases unmatched. CDR3 coding DNA: TGTGCCAGCAGCCTGGACAGGGGGCGAAACTATGGCTACACCTTC. As protein: CASSLDRGRNYGYTF.

The chain recombines TRBV13 with TRBJ2-7; TRBD2 matches 8 bases. From germline, CDR1 is PRHDT and CDR2 FYEKMQ (reference sequence). The ends lost 5 bases at V and 6 bases at J; junction bases unmatched: 15. This CDR3 comprises 16 residues. CDR3 sequence (DNA): TGTGCCAGCAGCCTCGGAGGCGGGGGGCCTAGCTTCGAGCAGTACTTC. Amino acids: CASSLGGGGPSFEQYF.

CDR3 residues: CASSRQGMNTEAFF. Written as DNA, the CDR3 is TGTGCCAGCAGTAGACAGGGCATGAACACTGAAGCTTTCTTT. This sequence joins TRBV2 and TRBJ1-1; 7 nucleotides line up with TRBD1. The CDR3 totals 14 residues. CDR1 is SNHLY, CDR2 FYNNEI, per germline. Losses at the gene ends were 5 bases for V and 0 bases for J; bases not matched to a gene: 3.